The clone carrying this T cell receptor (beta chain) was seen repeatedly, ten times or more. Its specificity is not known. One end of the junction is discordant with germline, which a read error may explain. Time point denoted: longitudinal time-point 2. Source material was 2 million unsorted PBMCs, stored at -80 °C in RNAlater. These data originate in a study of neurological immune-mediated disorders. Study-wide findings and caveats: Private repertoires in all groups were suggested by the absence of shared CDR3 amino acid sequences among expanded clones across subjects. While HTLV-1-associated myelopathy showed the greatest TCR clonal expansion, multiple sclerosis showed the least, falling below healthy controls.

TCRdb fed the 5' RACE reads into MiXCR, producing one record per CDR3 protein. The repertoire holds approximately 85,000 distinct CDR3 sequences, about 13% seen once, with approximately 5% in the top ten. The specimen sequenced was PBMCs. The receptor comes from a female donor with HTLV-1-associated myelopathy (HAM/TSP).

DNA of the CDR3: TGTGCCAGCAGTTTAGAGCTGGGACAGGGCTTGAATTTT. Residues: CASSLELGQGLNF. V and J are TRBV12-3 or TRBV12-4 and TRBJ2-3, with 9 bases lining up with TRBD1. The CDR3 loop spans 13 amino acids.